One sample yielded the 25 T cell receptor beta chains listed below, sequenced in a study of blood T cell repertoires in COVID-19. The method was immunoSEQ multiplex PCR; TCRdb's version includes in-frame clones alone and lacks a portion of them. The data show some 200,000 clones, 84% seen once. The specimen sequenced was peripheral blood. Source of these receptors: a woman between 55 and 75 years old who had recovered from COVID-19.

This clone is a singleton in its sample. The chain combines TRBV5-6 with TRBJ2-7; 7 bases agree with TRBD2. The CDR3 sequence is 13 residues long. V lost 1 base to trimming and J lost 2 bases; unmatched junction nucleotides: 0. The germline CDR1 and CDR2 sequences are SGHDT and YYEEEE. In nucleotides, the CDR3 is TGTGCCAGCAGCTTGCGGGGGGCCTACGAGCAGTACTTC. Its translation is CASSLRGAYEQYF.

The V gene is TRBV6-5, the J gene TRBJ1-1, with D possibly matching TRBD1 (5 bases). V lost 3 bases and J lost 2, with 10 bases in between. The CDR3 loop spans 14 amino acids. Germline V gene lookup returns CDR1 MNHEY and CDR2 SVGAGI. CDR3 sequence: CASSYMTDNTEAFF. DNA for the CDR3: TGTGCCAGCAGTTATATGACAGACAACACTGAAGCTTTCTTT.

This clone was detected once. The chain carries TRBV11-1 and TRBJ2-2; 8 positions agree with TRBD2. Germline V lookup: CDR1 SGHAT, CDR2 FQDESV (reference sequence). The V and J ends lost 4 bases and 2 bases, in that order; junction bases with no gene match: 6. The CDR3 consists of 16 residues. In nucleotides, the CDR3 is TGTGCCAGCAGCTCTCGGGAGGGAGGAAACACCGGGGAGCTGTTTTTT. It codes for CASSSREGGNTGELFF. The variable domain in full, with the rest retrieved from reference TRBV11-1 and TRBJ2-2, is EAEVAQSPRYKITEKSQAVAFWCDPISGHATLYWYRQILGQGPELLVQFQDESVVDDSQLPKDRFSAERLKGVDSTLKIQPAELGDSAMYLCASSSREGGNTGELFFGEGSRLTVL.

The sample holds one count of this clone. The J gene is TRBJ1-3, the V gene TRBV30; D is ambiguous. There are 11 residues in the CDR3. The germline V gene encodes CDR1 GTSNPN and CDR2 SVGIG (reference sequence). V lost 4 bases, J lost 7 bases, and 8 bases lay in between. The CDR3 region is CAWTGLNTIYF. For the CDR3, the DNA is TGTGCCTGGACAGGTCTGAACACCATATATTTT.

This chain uses TRBV5-4 with TRBJ1-1, with D hard to call. Germline V CDR1 and CDR2: SGHNT, YYREEE (reference sequence). V lost 3 bases, J lost 8 bases, and 8 bases lay in between. The CDR3 is 11 amino acids. The CDR3 sequence is CASSSYFEAFF. In nucleotides, the CDR3 is TGTGCCAGCAGCTCCTACTTCGAAGCTTTCTTT.

The V gene is TRBV27, the J gene TRBJ2-7, with D perhaps TRBD2 (5 bases). Germline V gene data show CDR1 as MNHEY and CDR2 as SMNVEV (reference sequence). The CDR3 totals 15 residues. Trimming removed 1 base at V and 5 bases at J, with 15 bases between. The DNA for the CDR3 is TGTGCCAGCAGTTTATTTCCCCCCGCGGAGGACGAGCAGTACTTC. Translated, it gives CASSLFPPAEDEQYF.

V usage is TRBV4-2 and J usage is TRBJ1-1; D may be TRBD1 (5 bases). With 3 bases removed from V and 1 base from J, the gap between germline ends came to 6 bases. This CDR3 is built from 13 residues. CDR1 LGHNA and CDR2 YNFKEQ come from the germline V gene. As DNA, the CDR3 is TGTGCCAGCAGCCACGGACAGAACACTGAAGCTTTCTTT. It is translated as CASSHGQNTEAFF.

V is TRBV7-2 and J is TRBJ2-1, with TRBD2 matching over 11 bases. V shed 5 bases, J shed 9 bases, and the junction held 9 bases outside the gene matches. The germline V gene encodes CDR1 SGHTA and CDR2 FQGNSA. CDR3 length: 15 residues. The chain's CDR3 is CASSLVVAGGSEQFF. CDR3 sequence (DNA): TGTGCCAGCAGCCTTGTCGTAGCGGGGGGGAGTGAGCAGTTCTTC. Full variable domain (missing parts from reference TRBV7-2 and TRBJ2-1): GAGVSQSPSNKVTEKGKDVELRCDPISGHTALYWYRQSLGQGLEFLIYFQGNSAPDKSGLPSDRFSAERTGGSVSTLTIQRTQQEDSAVYLCASSLVVAGGSEQFFGPGTRLTVL.

This chain joins TRBV6-5 and TRBJ1-1; D not resolved. This CDR3 contains 13 residues. V was clipped by 5 bases and J by 1 base, with 8 bases between them. Per the germline V gene, CDR1 is MNHEY and CDR2 is SVGAGI. CDR3 loop: CASSPNTNTEAFF. CDR3 DNA: TGTGCCAGCAGTCCCAACACGAACACTGAAGCTTTCTTT.

This clone is a singleton in its sample. The chain couples TRBV18 to TRBJ2-7; no clear D gene. This CDR3 has 14 amino acids. Germline lookup yields CDR1 KGHSH and CDR2 LQKENI. The V end lost 6 bases, the J end lost 3 bases, and 15 bases lay between the germline ends. For the CDR3, the DNA is TGTGCCAGCTCGCGCCCCAATATCGACTACGAGCAGTACTTC. This encodes CASSRPNIDYEQYF.

V gene TRBV6-6 combines with J gene TRBJ2-1; 10 bases match TRBD1. V lost 5 bases, J lost 8 bases, and 15 bases stayed unmatched. Germline V gives CDR1 MNHNY, CDR2 SVGAGI (reference sequence). This CDR3 spans 17 amino acids. The CDR3 region has the DNA TGTGCCAGCAGTCCGCATACTGGACAGGGGGGGGTGCATGAGCAGTTCTTC. As protein: CASSPHTGQGGVHEQFF.

This clone is a singleton in its sample. The chain has TRBV7-9 and TRBJ1-2; TRBD1 is a possible D gene (6 bases). Germline-derived CDR1 and CDR2 are SEHNR and FQNEAQ (reference sequence). Trimming shortened V by 3 bases and J by 4 bases, and 15 bases separated the two germline ends. This CDR3 spans 15 amino acids. The DNA for the CDR3 is TGTGCCAGCAGCTTCACTTCGGACAGATTCTATGGCTACACCTTC. Protein sequence: CASSFTSDRFYGYTF.

The V gene is TRBV21-1, the J gene TRBJ1-6; the table's D call, TRBD1, was not checked against the DNA. TRBV21-1 is flagged as a pseudogene. The CDR3 is 15 amino acids. The CDR3 loop is CASSRRKGHNSPLHF. The CDR3 DNA is TGTGCCAGCAGCCGTAGGAAGGGGCATAATTCACCCCTCCACTTT.

The genes are TRBV5-4 and TRBJ2-1; D may be TRBD2 (5 bases). Trimming left V 2 bases short and J 0 bases short, with 12 bases between. The germline V gene has CDR1 SGHNT and CDR2 YYREEE (reference sequence). This CDR3 spans 16 amino acids. Here the CDR3 reads CASSFYTGDSYNEQFF. CDR3 nucleotides: TGTGCCAGCAGCTTCTATACCGGGGACTCCTACAATGAGCAGTTCTTC.

This clone is a singleton in its sample. V gene TRBV2 combines with J gene TRBJ1-1, with D possibly TRBD1 on 6 matching bases. The CDR3 contains 14 residues. Trimming removed 5 bases from V and 5 bases from J, with 15 bases in between. Germline V gene data show CDR1 as SNHLY and CDR2 as FYNNEI. The CDR3 DNA is TGTGCCAGCAGTTTTTCACAGGGTGGTACTGAAGCTTTCTTT. It codes for CASSFSQGGTEAFF.

This clone appeared once. The rearrangement joins TRBV15 to TRBJ2-5; 8 nucleotides agree with TRBD1. The CDR3 sequence is 15 residues long. Germline-derived CDR1 and CDR2 are LNHNV and YYDKDF (reference sequence). V lost 2 bases and J lost 2; bases outside the gene matches: 4. The CDR3 here is CATSRPGQGQETQYF. The DNA for the CDR3 is TGTGCCACCAGCAGACCAGGACAGGGACAAGAGACCCAGTACTTC. Full variable domain (outside the CDR3, taken from reference TRBV15 and TRBJ2-5): DAMVIQNPRYQVTQFGKPVTLSCSQTLNHNVMYWYQQKSSQAPKLLFHYYDKDFNNEADTPDNFQSRRPNTSFCFLDIRSPGLGDTAMYLCATSRPGQGQETQYFGPGTRLLVL.

The chain has TRBV7-8 and TRBJ1-1; D unresolved. The germline V gene has CDR1 SGHVS and CDR2 FQNEAQ. The length of the CDR3 is 14 residues. Between the trimmed V and J ends, which lost 0 bases and 4 bases, there was a span of 9 bases. The CDR3 DNA is TGTGCCAGCAGCTTAGCTCTTGGAGTCACTGAAGCTTTCTTT. Protein: CASSLALGVTEAFF.

This rearrangement joins TRBV14 to TRBJ1-2; TRBD1 might be the D (5 bases). V lost 0 bases to trimming and J lost 5 bases, with 13 bases between them. CDR1 is SGHDN, CDR2 FVKESK, per germline. This CDR3 has 15 amino acids. The CDR3 DNA reads TGTGCCAGCAGCCAAGAGGACCCCAAGGGGTATGGCTACACCTTC. This gives the protein CASSQEDPKGYGYTF.

V gene TRBV4-1 combines with J gene TRBJ2-2, with 10 bases identical to TRBD2. The CDR3 length is 17 residues. Per germline, CDR1 MGHRA and CDR2 YSYEKL. V lost 1 base and J lost 5; bases outside the gene matches: 7. The CDR3 DNA sequence: TGCGCCAGCAGCCAAGTAAGCGGGGGGGCCGGAACCGGGGAGCTGTTTTTT. Protein sequence: CASSQVSGGAGTGELFF.

The V call is TRBV5-1, the J call TRBJ1-1; 8 nucleotides agree with TRBD1. Germline V gives CDR1 SGHRS, CDR2 YFSETQ. The CDR3 consists of 13 residues. The V and J ends lost 2 bases and 4 bases, in that order; junction bases with no gene match: 1. CDR3 in DNA: TGCGCCAGCAGCTTTACAGGGGGCACTGAAGCTTTCTTT. As protein: CASSFTGGTEAFF. Together with reference TRBV5-1 and TRBJ1-1, the CDR3 gives the full variable domain: KAGVTQTPRYLIKTRGQQVTLSCSPISGHRSVSWYQQTPGQGLQFLFEYFSETQRNKGNFPGRFSGRQFSNSRSEMNVSTLELGDSALYLCASSFTGGTEAFFGQGTRLTVV.

This clone was observed a single time. The chain links TRBV6-4 to TRBJ2-6; D possibly corresponds to TRBD1 (5 bases). The CDR3 covers 18 residues. Trimming removed 4 bases at V and 0 bases at J, with 16 bases between. Germline lookup yields CDR1 MRHNA and CDR2 SNTAGT. DNA for the CDR3: TGTGCCAGCAGTGTTCAGGGAACTCTTTCCTCTGGGGCCAACGTCCTGACTTTC. This codes for CASSVQGTLSSGANVLTF.

The chain uses TRBV2 and TRBJ2-2; the D is unclear. CDR1 is SNHLY and CDR2 is FYNNEI in the germline V gene. The V end was cut by 1 base, the J end by 7 bases, with 7 bases between. This CDR3 contains 13 residues. The CDR3: CASSEVQDGELFF. The CDR3 nucleotides read TGTGCCAGCAGTGAAGTTCAGGACGGGGAGCTGTTTTTT.

The V call is TRBV5-6, the J call TRBJ1-2; D unresolved. This CDR3 comprises 13 residues. The V gene lost 0 bases and the J gene lost 8 bases, with 11 bases spanning the gap. Germline values: CDR1 SGHDT, CDR2 YYEEEE. This chain's CDR3 is CASSLDDREGYTF. The CDR3 DNA reads as TGTGCCAGCAGCTTGGACGATCGGGAAGGCTACACCTTC.

This clone was recorded only once. This rearrangement joins TRBV29-1 to TRBJ2-3; 9 bases align to TRBD1. CDR3 size: 13 residues. From germline, CDR1 is SQVTM and CDR2 ANQGSEA. V shed 4 bases and J 7 bases; nucleotides not matched to a gene: 6. This CDR3 is CSVARTGANTQYF. DNA of the CDR3: TGCAGCGTTGCTAGGACAGGGGCTAATACGCAGTATTTT.

The J gene is TRBJ2-1, the V gene TRBV27, with TRBD2 matching over 11 bases. CDR1 and CDR2 (germline): MNHEY, SMNVEV (reference sequence). Trimming at V came to 1 base and at J to 4 bases, leaving 3 bases not matched to a gene. This CDR3 contains 16 residues. CDR3: CASSLYSGGEYNEQFF. CDR3 coding DNA: TGTGCCAGCAGTTTATATAGCGGGGGGGAGTACAATGAGCAGTTCTTC.